Shown below are 3 T cell receptor beta chains from a single sample sequenced in a study of T-cell reconstitution after alpha-beta-depleted transplantation in children. TCRbeta library construction was performed incorporating unique molecular identifiers. Via MiXCR, TCRdb re-called the PCR reads, giving one row per CDR3 protein. The sample contains about 980,000 distinct CDR3 sequences, about 26% of which appear only once. The source was PBMCs, mostly from graft donor cells, collected 360 days after TCRalphabeta/CD19-depleted stem cell transplant. The origin of the receptors is a boy younger than two who had a stem cell transplant for SCID, so the T cells may come from the graft donor.

The chain recombines TRBV11-2 with TRBJ1-2; 7 bases are shared with TRBD1. V trimming: 1 base; J trimming: 5 bases; junction bases outside the gene matches: 10. CDR1 SGHAT and CDR2 FQNNGV come from the germline V gene. There are 16 residues in the CDR3. The CDR3 DNA follows: TGTGCCAGCAGCTTAGTGGGGACAGTGGATTTTTATGGCTACACCTTC. It specifies CASSLVGTVDFYGYTF.

This clonotype was counted a few times. The chain recombines TRBV29-1 with TRBJ1-1, with TRBD1 matching 9 bases. With V trimmed by 7 bases and J by 5 bases, 5 bases remained unmatched. The CDR3 totals 12 residues. Germline V CDR1 and CDR2: SQVTM, ANQGSEA. CDR3 sequence reads: CSAWTGATEAFF. The CDR3 bases are TGCAGCGCATGGACAGGGGCTACTGAAGCTTTCTTT.

There are a few counts of this clonotype. The chain couples TRBV5-4 to TRBJ2-3; TRBD2 matches 9 bases. This CDR3 is 15 amino acids long. CDR1 is SGHNT, CDR2 YYREEE, per germline (reference sequence). Trimming took 5 bases from V and 1 from J; bases not matched to a gene: 5. The CDR3 DNA reads TGTGCCAGCAGTTCTAGCGGGACTGGCACAGATACGCAGTATTTT. It is translated as CASSSSGTGTDTQYF. The entire variable domain, with the rest obtained from reference TRBV5-4 and TRBJ2-3, is as follows: ETGVTQSPTHLIKTRGQQVTLRCSSQSGHNTVSWYQQALGQGPQFIFQYYREEENGRGNFPPRFSGLQFPNYSSELNVNALELDDSALYLCASSSSGTGTDTQYFGPGTRLTVL.